The clone carrying this T cell receptor (beta chain) was detected a few times. Amplified TCR beta CDR3 regions came from RNA transcripts. In the first-round RT-PCR of the TCR CDR3, the HTBI primer set was used. MiXCR was run by TCRdb on the multiplex PCR reads, yielding one entry per CDR3 protein. The sample includes 480,000 or so distinct CDR3 sequences, around 14% of them seen just once. This entry is derived from a study of T cells in Graves' hyperthyroidism and ophthalmopathy. The germline V gene encodes CDR1 LNHDA and CDR2 SQIVND (reference sequence). V lost 0 bases, J lost 4 bases, and 6 bases lay in between. The CDR3 covers 13 residues.

Sequenced: blood. The clonotype comes from a woman between 18 and 29 years old with Graves' hyperthyroidism. The chain recombines TRBV19 with TRBJ2-5; D uncertain. The CDR3: CASSIDQLETQYF. The DNA for the CDR3 is TGTGCCAGTAGTATAGATCAGTTAGAGACCCAGTACTTC. Together with reference TRBV19 and TRBJ2-5, the CDR3 gives the full variable domain: DGGITQSPKYLFRKEGQNVTLSCEQNLNHDAMYWYRQDPGQGLRLIYYSQIVNDFQKGDIAEGYSVSREKKESFPLTVTSAQKNPTAFYLCASSIDQLETQYFGPGTRLLVL.